This T cell receptor (beta chain) comes out of a study of CD8 T cells in Susac syndrome. CDR1 and CDR2 from the germline V gene are MGHDK and SYGVNS. V lost 2 bases and J lost 5; bases outside the gene matches: 5. The length of the CDR3 is 16 residues. This clonotype has a handful of counts. High-throughput TCR beta sequencing covered peripheral CD8+ and CD4+ T cells. Negative isolation yielded the CD8+ and CD4+ T cells, while FACS enriched the TEMRA cells. RNA amounts of about 0.5 to 1 ug underwent reverse transcription with random hexamers. Multiplex PCR with immunoSEQ amplified the TCR beta CDR3 across 54 Vbeta and 13 Jbeta. TCRdb re-called the immunoSEQ multiplex PCR reads with MiXCR, one entry per CDR3 protein. The sample records approximately 150,000 distinct CDR3 sequences, less than 95% being singletons.

Material for sequencing was CD4+ T cells from PBMCs. This chain connects TRBV25-1 to TRBJ2-5, with TRBD2 identical over 13 bases. The sequence derives from a human donor in good health. The CDR3 region is CASSEGLAGEGETQYF. CDR3 DNA sequence: TGTGCCAGCAGTGAAGGACTAGCGGGAGAGGGGGAGACCCAGTACTTC.